Presented here are 29 T cell receptor beta chains from one specimen sequenced in a study of technical replicates of blood from a handful of donors. Measured with immunoSEQ multiplex PCR; TCRdb has only the in-frame clones, and not every one. This table has approximately 17,000 clones, about 89% appearing once. The sequenced material came from PBMCs. The receptors here all came from a human donor in good health.

The sample holds one count of this clone. V and J are TRBV19 and TRBJ2-2; 9 nucleotides align to TRBD2. The germline V gene encodes CDR1 LNHDA and CDR2 SQIVND (reference sequence). The CDR3 sequence is 18 residues long. V was clipped by 1 base and J by 7 bases; unmatched bases: 13. The CDR3, as DNA: TGTGCCAGTAGTATAGTGCGGGAGGGCCGGGGAAATTTCGGGGAGCTGTTTTTT. It is translated as CASSIVREGRGNFGELFF.

The chain links TRBV5-1 to TRBJ2-1; a possible D gene is TRBD2 (6 bases). Looked up from germline, CDR1 is SGHRS and CDR2 is YFSETQ. With 4 bases removed from V and 0 bases from J, the gap between germline ends came to 14 bases. This CDR3 region has 16 residues. CDR3 in amino acids: CASSLNPSVSYNEQFF. CDR3 bases: TGCGCCAGCAGCCTAAACCCTAGCGTCTCCTACAATGAGCAGTTCTTC.

This clone has more than one count but fewer than ten. This chain connects TRBV6-1 to TRBJ2-7; 11 bases align to TRBD2. CDR3 length equals 15 residues. Trimming cost V 1 base and J 1 base; bases outside gene matches: 0. Germline CDR1 reads MNHNS; CDR2 reads SASEGT. The DNA for the CDR3 is TGTGCCAGCAGTGAAGGACTAGCGGGATCCTACGAGCAGTACTTC. This translates into CASSEGLAGSYEQYF.

The chain is built from TRBV30 and TRBJ2-5; 7 bases are a match to TRBD1. This CDR3 contains 14 residues. V lost 3 bases and J lost 5; bases outside the gene matches: 9. CDR1 and CDR2 from the germline V gene are GTSNPN and SVGIG (reference sequence). The CDR3 DNA sequence: TGTGCCTGGAGCTACAGGGGTCGCCCGGAGACCCAGTACTTC. As protein: CAWSYRGRPETQYF.

CDR3 nucleotides: TGTGCCAGCAGCCCCTTCGAGGGAGGGCCCGGGGAGCTGTTTTTT. This translates into CASSPFEGGPGELFF. This chain joins TRBV7-8 and TRBJ2-2; 7 bases agree with TRBD2. The CDR3 runs 15 residues. Germline V CDR1 and CDR2: SGHVS, FQNEAQ. Trimming removed 5 bases from V and 6 bases from J; junction bases left unmatched: 9.

The genes are TRBV5-5 and TRBJ2-5, with 7 bases aligning to TRBD1. The CDR3 has 14 residues. The V segment lost 0 bases and the J segment 5 bases; nucleotides outside the gene matches: 4. Germline CDR1 SGHKS, CDR2 YYEKEE (reference sequence). Here the CDR3 DNA reads TGTGCCAGCAGCTTGGGACAGGGAAGGGAGACCCAGTACTTC. As protein: CASSLGQGRETQYF.

The chain has TRBV5-1 and TRBJ2-1; 15 nucleotides align to TRBD2. Germline V CDR1 and CDR2: SGHRS, YFSETQ. The CDR3 loop spans 19 amino acids. J lost 7 bases, V lost 4 bases, and 15 bases had no gene match. The CDR3 sequence: CASSRSTGLAGGPANEQFF. CDR3 sequence (DNA): TGCGCCAGCAGCCGGTCGACAGGACTAGCGGGAGGGCCGGCGAATGAGCAGTTCTTC.

The rearrangement links TRBV7-2 to TRBJ2-1, with D perhaps TRBD2 (6 bases). The V end lost 5 bases, the J end lost 8 bases, and 16 bases lay between the germline ends. The CDR3 length is 14 residues. Germline-derived CDR1 and CDR2 are SGHTA and FQGNSA. CDR3: CASSTKSGPHEQFF. The CDR3 DNA sequence: TGTGCCAGCAGCACGAAGAGCGGGCCCCATGAGCAGTTCTTC.

The chain carries TRBV28 and TRBJ2-5; TRBD1 matches at 7 bases. The CDR3 spans 15 residues. CDR1 is MDHEN and CDR2 is SYDVKM in the germline V gene. J lost 5 bases, V lost 5 bases, and 11 bases had no gene match. The CDR3, as DNA: TGTGCCAGCAGTACACAGGGGTTGACGGGCGAGACCCAGTACTTC. It is translated as CASSTQGLTGETQYF.

This chain joins TRBV10-1 and TRBJ2-5, with TRBD1 identical over 7 bases. The end of the DNA aligns better with TRBJ2-7, so the J call may be wrong. This CDR3 spans 16 amino acids. Germline CDR1 reads WNHNN; CDR2 reads SYGVQD (reference sequence). CDR3 DNA sequence: TGCGCCAGCAGTGCAGATAACAGGGGACGTGGAGGCGAGCAGTACTTC. It codes for CASSADNRGRGGEQYF.

As concerns this clone: One junction end does not reproduce the germline sequence, and a read error may be involved. The CDR3 DNA sequence: TGTGCCAGCACCGTATTCCCACTAGACTCGAACACCGGGGAGCTGTTTTTT. Encoded protein: CASTVFPLDSNTGELFF. V and J are TRBV9 and TRBJ2-2; D is perhaps TRBD2 (5 bases). The CDR3 loop spans 17 amino acids. Germline values: CDR1 SGDLS, CDR2 YYNGEE.

The V and J genes are TRBV12-5 and TRBJ1-4; D is possibly TRBD1 (6 bases). Germline values: CDR1 LGHNT, CDR2 FRNRAP. CDR3 length equals 14 residues. Deletions cut 4 bases from V and 6 bases from J, with 12 bases between. For the CDR3, the DNA is TGTGCTAGTGGTTCTGGGGGCCTTGATGAAAAACTGTTTTTT. Translation: CASGSGGLDEKLFF.

The chain recombines TRBV7-9 with TRBJ1-3, with D hard to call. The germline V gene encodes CDR1 SEHNR and CDR2 FQNEAQ (reference sequence). V was pared by 5 bases and J by 1 base, with 9 bases between. This CDR3 comprises 14 residues. CDR3 in amino acids: CASSPLRSGNTIYF. The CDR3 DNA reads as TGTGCCAGCAGCCCACTAAGGTCTGGAAACACCATATATTTT.

V is TRBV7-9 and J is TRBJ2-1, with TRBD2 identical over 10 bases. CDR3 size: 15 residues. V lost 1 base to trimming and J lost 6 bases; unmatched junction nucleotides: 3. Looked up from germline, CDR1 is SEHNR and CDR2 is FQNEAQ (reference sequence). The CDR3 nucleotides read TGTGCCAGCAGCTTAGAGGCTAGCGGGAGCAATGAGCAGTTCTTC. This translates into CASSLEASGSNEQFF.

The chain has TRBV19 and TRBJ2-1; 11 bases match TRBD1. The length of the CDR3 is 18 residues. The germline CDR1 and CDR2 sequences are LNHDA and SQIVND (reference sequence). With V trimmed by 6 bases and J by 3 bases, 13 bases remained unmatched. The CDR3 loop reads CASSLGQGAFRLYNEQFF. The CDR3, as DNA: TGTGCCAGTAGCCTTGGACAGGGGGCCTTCCGACTCTACAATGAGCAGTTCTTC.

The V and J genes are TRBV5-1 and TRBJ2-5, with 9 bases fitting TRBD2. V was pared by 4 bases and J by 9 bases, with 13 bases of the junction left unmatched. In germline, CDR1 is SGHRS, CDR2 YFSETQ. This CDR3 region has 15 residues. The CDR3 loop reads CASSPQAGGLRAQYF. CDR3 nucleotides: TGCGCCAGCAGCCCTCAAGCGGGAGGCCTTCGGGCCCAGTACTTC.

J is TRBJ2-1 and V is TRBV19, with a possible D match to TRBD2 (6 bases). There are 14 residues in the CDR3. Germline V gives CDR1 LNHDA, CDR2 SQIVND (reference sequence). V was cut by 3 bases and J by 9 bases, with 15 bases left in between. The DNA of the CDR3 is TGTGCCAGTAGTATTCGGGCGGGATCAGGTGAGCAGTTCTTC. It yields the protein CASSIRAGSGEQFF.

The chain uses TRBV28 and TRBJ1-1; TRBD1 matches 8 bases. This CDR3 is 17 amino acids long. CDR1 MDHEN and CDR2 SYDVKM come from the germline V gene. V dropped 7 bases and J dropped 4; count of bases not matched to a gene: 17. The CDR3 DNA reads as TGTGCCAGCACCTCTGGGACAGGAGCTTTCGTTGGCACTGAAGCTTTCTTT. Protein sequence: CASTSGTGAFVGTEAFF.

The chain employs TRBV29-1 and TRBJ1-3; TRBD1 might be the D (6 bases). The germline V gene has CDR1 SQVTM and CDR2 ANQGSEA. This CDR3 is built from 12 residues. Deletions cut 6 bases from V and 0 bases from J, with 6 bases between. The CDR3 here is CSVQGSGNTIYF. DNA for the CDR3: TGCAGCGTACAGGGCTCTGGAAACACCATATATTTT.

This clone was detected only once. This rearrangement joins TRBV5-1 to TRBJ2-2; the D gene is possibly TRBD2 (6 bases). V lost 0 bases to trimming and J lost 1 base, with 10 bases between them. Germline V gene sequence: CDR1 SGHRS, CDR2 YFSETQ. This CDR3 contains 16 residues. The CDR3 loop reads CASSLVLRGNTGELFF. CDR3 DNA sequence: TGCGCCAGCAGCTTGGTCCTGCGGGGGAACACCGGGGAGCTGTTTTTT. Based on the CDR3 plus reference TRBV5-1 and TRBJ2-2, the full variable domain is KAGVTQTPRYLIKTRGQQVTLSCSPISGHRSVSWYQQTPGQGLQFLFEYFSETQRNKGNFPGRFSGRQFSNSRSEMNVSTLELGDSALYLCASSLVLRGNTGELFFGEGSRLTVL.

The V gene is TRBV14, the J gene TRBJ2-7, with a tentative D call TRBD2 (6 bases). The CDR3 is 17 residues long. The V and J ends lost 0 bases and 2 bases respectively, with 17 bases between them. Germline V gene data show CDR1 as SGHDN and CDR2 as FVKESK. The DNA for the CDR3 is TGTGCCAGCAGCCAAGAATGGGGGGTCGACACCCCCTACGAGCAGTACTTC. Its protein is CASSQEWGVDTPYEQYF.

The gene calls are TRBV25-1 and TRBJ2-7; 10 nucleotides line up with TRBD2. The CDR3 is 15 residues long. The J segment lost 3 bases and the V segment lost 1 base, leaving 3 bases of the junction unmatched. Germline CDR1 is MGHDK and CDR2 is SYGVNS. The CDR3 coding sequence is TGTGCCAGCAGTGAATCGGCTAGCGGGAGCTACGAGCAGTACTTC. Its protein is CASSESASGSYEQYF.

This rearrangement joins TRBV27 to TRBJ2-7, with 11 bases matching TRBD1. The V gene end was trimmed by 1 base and the J gene end by 6 bases; junction bases not matched to a gene: 5. Per the germline V gene, CDR1 is MNHEY and CDR2 is SMNVEV (reference sequence). The CDR3 is 15 amino acids. Here the CDR3 DNA reads TGTGCCAGCAGTTTATTAGGGACAGGGGGACGCGAGCAGTACTTC. This codes for CASSLLGTGGREQYF.

This chain links TRBV5-1 with TRBJ2-2, with TRBD2 as a possible D gene (6 bases). CDR3 size: 15 residues. The V and J ends lost 1 base and 1 base respectively, with 8 bases between them. Germline CDR1 is SGHRS and CDR2 is YFSETQ. The CDR3 loop reads CASSLWGENTGELFF. The CDR3 coding sequence is TGCGCCAGCAGCTTGTGGGGGGAGAACACCGGGGAGCTGTTTTTT.

The V and J genes are TRBV25-1 and TRBJ1-3; D possibly corresponds to TRBD1 (6 bases). Germline CDR1 and CDR2: MGHDK and SYGVNS. The CDR3 runs to 14 residues. Trimming cost V 6 bases and J 2 bases, with 11 bases left between them. The CDR3 DNA reads TGTGCCAGCAGCTCAGGGGATGCTGGAAACACCATATATTTT. Translating it yields CASSSGDAGNTIYF.

The chain couples TRBV5-1 to TRBJ2-1; 12 bases fit TRBD2. Germline lookup yields CDR1 SGHRS and CDR2 YFSETQ. With V trimmed by 0 bases and J by 8 bases, 6 bases remained unmatched. There are 16 residues in the CDR3. The CDR3 bases are TGCGCCAGCAGCTTGGGGACTAGCGGGACGGGGGATGAGCAGTTCTTC. This codes for CASSLGTSGTGDEQFF. The full variable domain, with the rest looked up from reference TRBV5-1 and TRBJ2-1, is KAGVTQTPRYLIKTRGQQVTLSCSPISGHRSVSWYQQTPGQGLQFLFEYFSETQRNKGNFPGRFSGRQFSNSRSEMNVSTLELGDSALYLCASSLGTSGTGDEQFFGPGTRLTVL.

In its sample, this clone was seen a few times. The rearrangement joins TRBV5-1 to TRBJ1-1; TRBD1 matches at 7 bases. CDR3 length: 13 amino acids. Germline trimming cut 1 base from V and 4 bases from J; bases unmatched to any gene: 1. The germline V gene encodes CDR1 SGHRS and CDR2 YFSETQ. Here the CDR3 DNA reads TGCGCCAGCAGCTTGTCAGGGGGCACTGAAGCTTTCTTT. This translates into CASSLSGGTEAFF.

J is TRBJ1-5 and V is TRBV7-6, with D possibly being TRBD1 (5 bases). Germline CDR1 reads SGHVS; CDR2 reads FNYEAQ. V was shortened by 4 bases and J by 4 bases, with 17 bases between the two germline ends. CDR3 size: 16 residues. The CDR3 DNA reads TGTGCCAGCAGCTCCCACCCAGAGGGACTTAATCAGCCCCAGCATTTT. Amino acid sequence: CASSSHPEGLNQPQHF. Full variable domain (missing parts from reference TRBV7-6 and TRBJ1-5): GAGVSQSPRYKVTKRGQDVALRCDPISGHVSLYWYRQALGQGPEFLTYFNYEAQQDKSGLPNDRFSAERPEGSISTLTIQRTEQRDSAMYRCASSSHPEGLNQPQHFGDGTRLSIL.

The chain links TRBV6-5 to TRBJ2-6, with D possibly TRBD1 on 6 matching bases. Trimming removed 4 bases from V and 0 bases from J, with 7 bases in between. The CDR3 is 15 amino acids. CDR1 and CDR2 from the germline V gene are MNHEY and SVGAGI. CDR3 coding DNA: TGTGCCAGCAGTTCAGGGGTCTCTGGGGCCAACGTCCTGACTTTC. Translation gives CASSSGVSGANVLTF.